This T cell receptor (beta chain) was sequenced in a study of radiotherapy plus CTLA-4 blockade in lung cancer. For this clone: Antigen unknown.

The ends were cut back, 8 bases at V and 4 bases at J, with 5 bases in the middle. The CDR3 is made up of 11 amino acids. CDR1 is LNHDA and CDR2 is SQIVND in the germline V gene (reference sequence). Here immunoSEQ multiplex PCR was the method, and the copy in TCRdb shows in-frame clones only, minus some. This table has about 59,000 clones, less than 85% appearing once. Overall study results and limits: After treatment with radiotherapy plus ipilimumab, TCR clones that came from the tumor expanded in blood.

The chain joins TRBV19 to TRBJ2-2; no reliable D call. The receptor was derived from a human donor with non-small cell lung cancer who had a complete response to radiotherapy plus ipilimumab. The sample consisted of peripheral blood, taken from a patient treated with radiotherapy plus ipilimumab. CDR3 in DNA: TGTGCCAGTTTCAGCACCGGGGAGCTGTTTTTT. This gives the protein CASFSTGELFF.